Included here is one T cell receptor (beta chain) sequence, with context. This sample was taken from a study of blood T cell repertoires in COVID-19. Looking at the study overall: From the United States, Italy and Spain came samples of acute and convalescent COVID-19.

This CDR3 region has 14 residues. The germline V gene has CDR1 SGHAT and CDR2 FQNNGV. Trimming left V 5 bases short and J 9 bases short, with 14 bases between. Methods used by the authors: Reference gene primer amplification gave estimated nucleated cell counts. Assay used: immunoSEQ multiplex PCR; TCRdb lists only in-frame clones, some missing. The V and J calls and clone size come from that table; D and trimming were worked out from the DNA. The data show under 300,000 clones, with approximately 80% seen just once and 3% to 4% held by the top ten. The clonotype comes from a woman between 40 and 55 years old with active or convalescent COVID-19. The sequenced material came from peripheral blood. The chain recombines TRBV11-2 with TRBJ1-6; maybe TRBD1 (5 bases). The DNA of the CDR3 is TGTGCCAGCAGCCGAGCACAGGATGGTTCACCCCTCCACTTT. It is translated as CASSRAQDGSPLHF.